This T cell receptor beta chain was retrieved from a study of post-analysis software for immune sequencing data. Study-level information: The cohort encompassed relapsing-remitting, secondary progressive and progressive-relapsing multiple sclerosis disease courses.

J lost 7 bases, V lost 4 bases, and 6 bases had no gene match. The CDR3 totals 14 residues. Germline CDR1 reads SGHRS; CDR2 reads YFSETQ. This clonotype was picked up a small number of times. Its cognate antigen is unknown. General study points: About five TRBV segments, including TRBV5-6, TRBV5-1 and TRBV20-1, were more frequent in patients than controls.

TCR beta cDNA libraries included unique molecular identifiers. TCRdb called the PCR reads again in MiXCR, with one record for every CDR3 protein. The sample yields about 760,000 distinct CDR3 sequences, 30% seen once. Sequencing was carried out using blood. J is TRBJ1-2 and V is TRBV5-1, with 11 bases identical to TRBD1. This TCR was recovered from a girl aged 10 to 17 with multiple sclerosis. The CDR3, as DNA: TGCGCCAGCAGCAACGGACAGGGGGCGGGTGGCTACACCTTC. It translates to CASSNGQGAGGYTF.